This TCR beta chain was captured in a study of molecular identifiers for immune sequencing clone quantification. V lost 4 bases and J lost 8; bases outside the gene matches: 5. The CDR3 is 15 amino acids. Germline values: CDR1 SGHAT, CDR2 FQNNGV. Preparation methods for the bulk TCR libraries were those previously described, with listed TCR primers. TCRdb called the PCR reads again in MiXCR, with one record for every CDR3 protein. Found here are about 510,000 distinct CDR3 sequences, about a fifth of them singletons; the top ten hold 0.65% to 0.95%. Overall study results and limits: Reportedly, one cell's Jurkat TCR RNA was detected within 1,100,000 naive CD8 cells.

This clonotype was counted a few times. The target antigen is unknown. Libraries for naive CD8 T cells, which were made from 20,000 to 1,000,000 sorted cells, drew on 10%, 30% or 50% of the RNA. This TCR came from a human donor in good health. Some libraries in this study had Jurkat cell RNA spiked in. The chain has TRBV11-2 and TRBJ2-1, with 13 nucleotides matching TRBD2. What was sequenced was naive CD8+ T cells from blood, with Jurkat cell RNA spiked in. Specified subset: FACS-sorted CD8+CD4-CCR7+CD45RA+ naive T cells. DNA of the CDR3: TGTGCCAGCAGCTCCTGGACTAGCGGGAGTGATGAGCAGTTCTTC. Amino acids: CASSSWTSGSDEQFF.